This T cell receptor (beta chain) was captured in a study of T cell repertoires in cytomegalovirus infection. MiXCR, applied by TCRdb to the reads, yields one record per CDR3 protein. Of 700,000 to 850,000 distinct CDR3 sequences in the sample, approximately 32% are singletons; the top ten hold around an eighth. Germline CDR1 MNHEY, CDR2 SMNVEV (reference sequence). The CDR3 is made up of 14 amino acids. Unmatched junction bases numbered 6, after V lost 6 bases and J lost 4 bases. In the case of this clonotype: The antigen remains unidentified.

The specimen comprised cultured CD8+ T cells from PBMCs, sampled from culture after CMV antigen stimulation. The V call is TRBV27, the J call TRBJ1-5; 7 nucleotides align to TRBD1. The clonotype originates from a human donor in good health (CMV status not recorded). Some clones in this sample may be carry-over from other donors' samples. The CDR3 region has the DNA TGTGCCAGCAGCGACAGGGTATTAAATCAGCCCCAGCATTTT. This encodes CASSDRVLNQPQHF.